A selection of T cell receptor beta chains follows, all from one sample in a study of blood T cell repertoires in COVID-19. The repertoire was sequenced with immunoSEQ multiplex PCR; TCRdb's copy has only in-frame clones and lacks some. This sample has about 310,000 clones; about 91% occur once, and the top ten carry 8% to 9%. The sample was PBMCs or T cells enriched from blood (not recorded which). The receptors were sampled from a woman aged 18 to 35 who had recovered from COVID-19. CDR3s include the opening cysteine and the closing phenylalanine or tryptophan. The order of the fields is J gene, V gene, clone size, CDR3 protein. Some rows mark clone size as missing; the rest say once, few, many or name a class of expanded clone.

J: TRBJ1-6
V: TRBV12-2
size: -
CDR3: CASRLEPGVLGSPLHF

J: TRBJ2-7
V: TRBV6-2/TRBV6-3
size: -
CDR3: CASSYSGWHPHEQYF

J: TRBJ2-3
V: TRBV19
size: once
CDR3: CASSIVADTQYF

J: TRBJ2-1
V: TRBV7-3
size: -
CDR3: CASSSGSAGFNEQFF

J: TRBJ2-2
V: TRBV2
size: -
CDR3: CASSGGGARNTGELFF

J: TRBJ2-7
V: TRBV2
size: -
CDR3: CASKPGSSYKQYF

J: TRBJ2-2
V: TRBV5-1
size: -
CDR3: CASTLEANTGELFF

J: TRBJ2-7
V: TRBV28
size: -
CDR3: CASSPPRDKAYEQYF

J: TRBJ2-1
V: TRBV5-1
size: -
CDR3: CASSLKGLGALYNEQFF

J: TRBJ1-2
V: TRBV5-3
size: -
CDR3: CARSFRYGYTF

J: TRBJ2-3
V: TRBV19
size: -
CDR3: CASSIDLGAFTDTQYF

J: TRBJ2-1
V: TRBV19
size: -
CDR3: CATEVGGNPNEQFF

J: TRBJ1-2
V: TRBV9
size: -
CDR3: CASSVAPDRGNGYTF

J: TRBJ1-1
V: TRBV7-9
size: -
CDR3: CASSPHAGQLTEAFF

J: TRBJ2-7
V: TRBV2
size: -
CDR3: CASKQGAEQYF

J: TRBJ1-3
V: TRBV28
size: -
CDR3: CASSPGTGGLNTIYF

J: TRBJ2-5
V: TRBV7-3
size: -
CDR3: CASSTQGETQYF

J: TRBJ1-1
V: TRBV11-2
size: -
CDR3: CASSLVGTAVNTEAFF

J: TRBJ1-1
V: TRBV5-1
size: -
CDR3: CASNGQYTEAFF

J: TRBJ2-7
V: TRBV7-9
size: -
CDR3: CASSLLAETYEQYF

J: TRBJ2-3
V: TRBV7-9
size: -
CDR3: CASSLAGGHDTQYF

J: TRBJ1-5
V: TRBV29-1
size: -
CDR3: CSVGLTGDLDQPQHF

J: TRBJ2-7
V: TRBV28
size: -
CDR3: CASSGDGVGSGYEQYF

J: TRBJ2-3
V: TRBV11-2
size: -
CDR3: CASSLDIAGGSDTQYF

J: TRBJ2-2
V: TRBV19
size: -
CDR3: CASSPRGINTGELFF

J: TRBJ2-2
V: TRBV7-6
size: -
CDR3: CASSENTGELFF

J: TRBJ2-7
V: TRBV10-2
size: -
CDR3: CATKTGVYEQYF

J: TRBJ1-1
V: TRBV23-1
size: -
CDR3: CASSQGDGGGTEAFF

J: TRBJ2-1
V: TRBV19
size: -
CDR3: CASSISGLVNNEQFF

J: TRBJ2-2
V: TRBV27
size: -
CDR3: CASRAGTGSSGELFF

J: TRBJ1-3
V: TRBV28
size: -
CDR3: CASSPTGPRYF

J: TRBJ1-3
V: TRBV28
size: -
CDR3: CASSLIVGSSGNTIYF

J: TRBJ2-7
V: TRBV3-1/TRBV3-2
size: -
CDR3: CASSQEKTGWSYEQYF

J: TRBJ1-1
V: TRBV7-2
size: once
CDR3: CASSLNTGGTEAFF

J: TRBJ2-7
V: TRBV5-5
size: -
CDR3: CASSFVGSSSYEQYF

J: TRBJ1-2
V: TRBV5-1
size: -
CDR3: CASSLTGRLGNYGYTF

J: TRBJ2-5
V: TRBV5-1
size: -
CDR3: CASSVGTSQETQYF

J: TRBJ1-3
V: TRBV27
size: -
CDR3: CASRAWSSGNTIYF

J: TRBJ2-3
V: TRBV3-1/TRBV3-2
size: once
CDR3: CASSPGTAQEPSTDTQYF

J: TRBJ1-1
V: TRBV7-9
size: -
CDR3: CASSLSTGPAEAFF

J: TRBJ1-1
V: TRBV7-2
size: -
CDR3: CASSPDKNTEAFF

J: TRBJ2-5
V: TRBV11-2
size: -
CDR3: CASSSQRETQYF

J: TRBJ2-1
V: TRBV5-4
size: -
CDR3: CASSFGGFANEQFF

J: TRBJ2-2
V: TRBV30
size: -
CDR3: CACATGNVDTGELFF

J: TRBJ1-6
V: TRBV7-2
size: -
CDR3: CASSLTGGLGSYNSPLHF